Listed here are 11 T cell receptor beta chains from one sample, sequenced in a study of blood T cell repertoires in COVID-19. Produced via immunoSEQ multiplex PCR; TCRdb's table is partial and in-frame only. The sample shows 53,000 or so clones, about 80% of them seen only once. Sequenced sample: peripheral blood. Receptors were obtained from a man over 45 with active or convalescent COVID-19.

This chain connects TRBV18 to TRBJ1-3, with 8 bases matching TRBD1. Germline CDR1 is KGHSH and CDR2 is LQKENI. J gave up 2 bases and V 3 bases, and 9 bases lay outside the gene matches. This CDR3 is 17 amino acids long. CDR3 loop: CASSPLPQGATGNTIYF. In DNA form, the CDR3 reads TGTGCCAGCTCACCCCTCCCCCAGGGGGCAACTGGAAACACCATATATTTT.

The V call is TRBV9, the J call TRBJ1-1; the match to TRBD1 covers 8 bases. This CDR3 has 13 amino acids. CDR1 is SGDLS and CDR2 is YYNGEE in the germline V gene. J gave up 6 bases and V 4 bases, and 5 bases lay outside the gene matches. The CDR3 loop reads CASSWRTGSEAFF. CDR3 DNA: TGTGCCAGCAGCTGGCGGACAGGGTCTGAAGCTTTCTTT.

V and J are TRBV6-5 and TRBJ2-3, with 8 bases aligning to TRBD1. The CDR3 extends over 16 amino acids. Germline CDR1 and CDR2: MNHEY and SVGAGI. The trim removed 2 bases at V and 5 bases at J, leaving 9 bases unmatched. CDR3 loop: CASSYLGQGTQDTQYF. The CDR3 DNA reads as TGTGCCAGCAGTTACCTCGGACAGGGCACACAAGATACGCAGTATTTT.

This chain's CDR3 is CATSRVQFGNQPQHF. The CDR3 DNA is TGTGCCACCAGCAGAGTTCAGTTCGGCAATCAGCCCCAGCATTTT. This chain joins TRBV15 and TRBJ1-5; D uncertain. The CDR3 is 15 residues long. V was pared by 1 base and J by 2 bases, with 9 bases between. Germline loops: CDR1 LNHNV, CDR2 YYDKDF (reference sequence). Full variable domain (outside the CDR3, taken from reference TRBV15 and TRBJ1-5): DAMVIQNPRYQVTQFGKPVTLSCSQTLNHNVMYWYQQKSSQAPKLLFHYYDKDFNNEADTPDNFQSRRPNTSFCFLDIRSPGLGDTAMYLCATSRVQFGNQPQHFGDGTRLSIL.

V and J are TRBV6-5 and TRBJ2-7, with 7 bases aligning to TRBD1. The V and J ends lost 0 bases and 7 bases, in that order; junction bases with no gene match: 3. The CDR3 length is 13 residues. CDR1 and CDR2 from the germline V gene are MNHEY and SVGAGI. The CDR3 protein is CASSYSPGGEQYF. CDR3 nucleotides: TGTGCCAGCAGTTACTCCCCAGGGGGAGAGCAGTACTTC.

The chain couples TRBV28 to TRBJ2-2; D may be TRBD1 (6 bases). The V gene lost 4 bases and the J gene lost 3 bases, with 9 bases spanning the gap. Germline-derived CDR1 and CDR2 are MDHEN and SYDVKM. This CDR3 contains 14 residues. CDR3 nucleotide sequence: TGTGCCAGCAGTTCCGGGACATACACCGGGGAGCTGTTTTTT. Translating gives CASSSGTYTGELFF.

The J gene is TRBJ2-5, the V gene TRBV25-1; 9 positions match TRBD2. The junction had 5 bases not matched to a gene; V was cut back by 4 bases and J by 5 bases. The CDR3 is 14 amino acids. The V gene's germline CDR1 is MGHDK and CDR2 SYGVNS. In DNA, the CDR3 is TGTGCCAGCAGTGTTACGGCGGGGGGGGAGACCCAGTACTTC. Protein sequence: CASSVTAGGETQYF.

The rearrangement uses TRBV29-1 and TRBJ1-4; TRBD1 aligns across 7 bases. J gave up 3 bases and V 4 bases, and 8 bases lay outside the gene matches. The CDR3 loop spans 15 amino acids. Germline V lookup: CDR1 SQVTM, CDR2 ANQGSEA. Here the CDR3 reads CSVGVTGAANEKLFF. Here the CDR3 DNA reads TGCAGCGTTGGGGTCACAGGGGCCGCTAATGAAAAACTGTTTTTT.

This chain uses TRBV13 with TRBJ1-1, with a weak D call TRBD1 (6 bases). Germline V lookup: CDR1 PRHDT, CDR2 FYEKMQ (reference sequence). The CDR3 loop spans 13 amino acids. The V end lost 5 bases, the J end lost 11 bases, and 18 bases lay between the germline ends. The CDR3 DNA reads as TGTGCCAGCAGCGAGACAGGTAGAACGGCCGCTTTCTTT. Its translation is CASSETGRTAAFF.

The CDR3 coding sequence is TGCGCCAGCAGCTTGGCAGTCGGGGCCAACGTCCTGACTTTC. This codes for CASSLAVGANVLTF. The J gene is TRBJ2-6, the V gene TRBV5-1; no firm D call. The CDR3 length is 14 residues. Germline V gene sequence: CDR1 SGHRS, CDR2 YFSETQ. The ends were cut back, 0 bases at V and 4 bases at J, with 5 bases in the middle. Full variable domain (remainder filled in from reference TRBV5-1 and TRBJ2-6): KAGVTQTPRYLIKTRGQQVTLSCSPISGHRSVSWYQQTPGQGLQFLFEYFSETQRNKGNFPGRFSGRQFSNSRSEMNVSTLELGDSALYLCASSLAVGANVLTFGAGSRLTVL.

The chain uses TRBV5-1 and TRBJ2-7; 11 positions agree with TRBD2. The germline CDR1 and CDR2 sequences are SGHRS and YFSETQ. J lost 5 bases, V lost 4 bases, and 17 bases had no gene match. The CDR3 extends over 18 amino acids. CDR3 nucleotide sequence: TGCGCCAGCAGCAAGGATGGGGTAGCGGGAGGGATGAGGAACGAGCAGTACTTC. Its translation is CASSKDGVAGGMRNEQYF.